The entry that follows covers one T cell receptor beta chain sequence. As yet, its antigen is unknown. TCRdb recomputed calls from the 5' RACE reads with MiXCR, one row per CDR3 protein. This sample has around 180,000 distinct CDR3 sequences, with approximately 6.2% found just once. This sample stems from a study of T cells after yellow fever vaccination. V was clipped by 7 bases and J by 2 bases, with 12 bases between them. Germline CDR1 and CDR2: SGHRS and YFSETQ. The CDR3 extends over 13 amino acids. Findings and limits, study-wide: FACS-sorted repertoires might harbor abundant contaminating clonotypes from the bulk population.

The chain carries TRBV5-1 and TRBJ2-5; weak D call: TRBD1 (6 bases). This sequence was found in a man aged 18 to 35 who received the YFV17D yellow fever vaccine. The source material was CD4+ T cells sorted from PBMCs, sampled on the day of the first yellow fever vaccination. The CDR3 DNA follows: TGCGCCAGCGCTTCACAGGGACAAGAGACCCAGTACTTC. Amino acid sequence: CASASQGQETQYF.